The 20 T cell receptor beta chains below come from one sample, sequenced in a study of metastatic and nonmetastatic thyroid tumors (dated by TCRdb to about 2020). Before undergoing thyroid surgery, none of the patients had been given any kind of treatment. Library method: PCR. The instrument was an Illumina HiSeq 4000. Using fastp at Q25 and MiXCR, TCRdb reprocessed the public reads and kept productive beta chains. The sample table shows 25,000 to 35,000 clones, and about 3.9% are seen once. Jointly, the top ten make up under 25% of the sample. The sequencing input was blood. Every receptor here comes from a female donor with papillary thyroid cancer or a benign thyroid nodule (not recorded which). Some clones in this sample may be carry-over from other donors' samples.

This clone was seen many times. The V and J genes are TRBV28 and TRBJ1-5; no clear D gene. The germline CDR1 and CDR2 sequences are MDHEN and SYDVKM. V shed 3 bases and J shed 3 bases, with 6 bases lying between them. The CDR3 sequence is 13 residues long. CDR3 in DNA: TGTGCCAGCAGTTTCTGGAACAATCAGCCCCAGCATTTT. Translation: CASSFWNNQPQHF.

This clone came up many times. CDR3 in amino acids: CASSSHGAGTYEQYF. The CDR3 nucleotides are TGTGCCAGCAGCAGCCACGGAGCGGGAACCTACGAGCAGTACTTC. The chain uses TRBV14 and TRBJ2-7; 7 bases are shared with TRBD2. The V segment lost 5 bases and the J segment 2 bases; nucleotides outside the gene matches: 9. CDR1 and CDR2 from the germline V gene are SGHDN and FVKESK. The CDR3 sequence is 15 residues long.

This clone showed up many times. A much larger clonotype is one base distant, so this may be a read error. The same CDR3 is also encoded by other DNA sequences in this sample. CDR3 loop: CASEELNTEAFF. The CDR3 DNA reads as TGTGCCTCTGAGGAACTGAACACTGAAGCTTTCTTT. The V call is TRBV30, the J call TRBJ1-1; the D is unclear. CDR1 is GTSNPN and CDR2 is SVGIG in the germline V gene (reference sequence). V lost 7 bases and J 0 bases, leaving 9 bases between the germline ends. The CDR3 loop spans 12 amino acids.

V gene TRBV2 combines with J gene TRBJ1-1; D remains ambiguous. The CDR3 is 12 amino acids. Trimming took 1 base from V and 4 from J, leaving 4 bases between them. Germline V gene lookup returns CDR1 SNHLY and CDR2 FYNNEI. The CDR3 loop reads CASSEEGTEAFF. For the CDR3, the DNA is TGTGCCAGCAGTGAAGAAGGCACTGAAGCTTTCTTT. The full variable domain, with the rest looked up from reference TRBV2 and TRBJ1-1, is EPEVTQTPSHQVTQMGQEVILRCVPISNHLYFYWYRQILGQKVEFLVSFYNNEISEKSEIFDDQFSVERPDGSNFTLKIRSTKLEDSAMYFCASSEEGTEAFFGQGTRLTVV.

The chain links TRBV10-3 to TRBJ2-7; D perhaps matches TRBD2 (6 bases). Trimming took 7 bases from V and 6 from J, leaving 22 bases between them. Germline values: CDR1 ENHRY, CDR2 SYGVKD. The CDR3 length is 15 residues. The chain's CDR3 is CAINSAGRSVCEQYV. The CDR3 DNA reads TGTGCCATCAACTCGGCGGGGAGGTCCGTCTGCGAGCAGTACGTC.

There are many counts of this clone. The chain couples TRBV11-2 to TRBJ2-1, with TRBD2 as a possible D gene (6 bases). CDR1 is SGHAT, CDR2 FQNNGV, per germline. The V end was cut by 1 base, the J end by 8 bases, with 18 bases between. CDR3 length: 16 amino acids. The CDR3 loop is CASSLGSSVKADEQFF. The DNA of the CDR3 is TGTGCCAGCAGCTTAGGCTCTAGCGTAAAGGCGGATGAGCAGTTCTTC.

This clone was counted many times. The V gene is TRBV6-2 or TRBV6-3, the J gene TRBJ1-5, with 8 bases that match TRBD1. Trimming took 5 bases from V and 7 from J; bases not matched to a gene: 13. The CDR3 sequence is 16 residues long. Germline V lookup: CDR1 MNHEY, CDR2 SVGEGT. This CDR3 is CASSHQIDRGGQPQHF. The CDR3 nucleotides are TGTGCCAGCAGTCACCAAATCGACAGGGGAGGACAGCCCCAGCATTTT.

This clone came up a few times. The rearrangement joins TRBV12-3 or TRBV12-4 to TRBJ1-2; the match to TRBD1 covers 7 bases. The CDR3 has 15 residues. J lost 6 bases, V lost 3 bases, and 10 bases had no gene match. The CDR3: CASSFHLDRADGYTF. Here the CDR3 DNA reads TGTGCCAGCAGTTTCCATCTTGACAGGGCGGATGGCTACACCTTC.

This clone was detected a few times. V usage is TRBV6-2 or TRBV6-3 and J usage is TRBJ2-5; 12 nucleotides align to TRBD1. The V gene end was trimmed by 5 bases and the J gene end by 5 bases; junction bases not matched to a gene: 6. Germline V gene sequence: CDR1 MNHEY, CDR2 SVGEGT. The CDR3 spans 15 residues. CDR3 DNA sequence: TGTGCCAGCAGTGTCGGGACAGGGGGCGGTGAGACCCAGTACTTC. It encodes CASSVGTGGGETQYF.

There are a few counts of this clone. CDR3: CSARANSGANVLTF. The DNA for the CDR3 is TGCAGTGCTAGAGCTAACTCTGGGGCCAACGTCCTGACTTTC. This rearrangement joins TRBV20-1 to TRBJ2-6; D remains ambiguous. Germline assignment: CDR1 DFQATT and CDR2 SNEGSKA (reference sequence). The CDR3 extends over 14 amino acids. Trimming left V 1 base short and J 0 bases short, with 4 bases between.

A few counts support this clone. A read error may be the cause here, since a much bigger clone is one base away. The CDR3 sequence is CASRSWGETDTQYF. CDR3 DNA sequence: TGTGCCAGCAGGAGCTGGGGGGAGACAGATACGCAGTATTTT. V usage is TRBV28 and J usage is TRBJ2-3; D perhaps matches TRBD2 (6 bases). The V gene lost 6 bases and the J gene lost 3 bases, with 13 bases spanning the gap. The CDR3 sequence is 14 residues long. Per germline, CDR1 MDHEN and CDR2 SYDVKM.

In its sample, this clone was seen many times. The rearrangement uses TRBV19 and TRBJ2-7; 7 positions agree with TRBD1. V was pared by 5 bases and J by 6 bases, with 7 bases of the junction left unmatched. Germline CDR1 reads LNHDA; CDR2 reads SQIVND (reference sequence). The CDR3 consists of 13 residues. The CDR3 region is CASSWTGGSEQYF. The CDR3 DNA is TGTGCCAGTAGTTGGACAGGCGGGTCCGAGCAGTACTTC.

This clone was detected a few times. This chain connects TRBV20-1 to TRBJ1-3; 8 bases map to TRBD1. CDR1 is DFQATT and CDR2 is SNEGSKA in the germline V gene (reference sequence). The CDR3 runs to 12 residues. With V trimmed by 5 bases and J by 8 bases, 5 bases remained unmatched. CDR3 sequence reads: CSAGQGRDTIYF. Written as DNA, the CDR3 is TGCAGTGCTGGACAGGGACGGGACACCATATATTTT.

Many counts were recorded for this clone. The rearrangement links TRBV9 to TRBJ1-3; a possible D gene is TRBD1 (6 bases). Trimming took 0 bases from V and 4 from J, leaving 14 bases between them. Germline values: CDR1 SGDLS, CDR2 YYNGEE. The CDR3 is 16 amino acids. CDR3 DNA sequence: TGTGCCAGCAGCGTAGAACATAACAGGGCCGGAAACACCATATATTTT. Encoded protein: CASSVEHNRAGNTIYF.

V usage is TRBV7-6 and J usage is TRBJ2-7, with TRBD1 identical over 10 bases. Looked up from germline, CDR1 is SGHVS and CDR2 is FNYEAQ. V shed 3 bases and J 4 bases; nucleotides not matched to a gene: 6. This CDR3 is built from 15 residues. The CDR3 bases are TGTGCCAGCAGCTTGGACAGGGGGGTCACTTACGAGCAGTACTTC. Translated: CASSLDRGVTYEQYF.

This clone was seen ten or more times. The chain links TRBV29-1 to TRBJ2-7; D ambiguous. CDR1 is SQVTM and CDR2 is ANQGSEA in the germline V gene. The CDR3 spans 14 residues. V shed 7 bases and J shed 2 bases, with 18 bases lying between them. The CDR3, as DNA: TGCAGCGCCTCCCCCGGAATGGCCCCCTACGAGCAGTACTTC. Its protein is CSASPGMAPYEQYF.

Many counts were recorded for this clone. The rearrangement joins TRBV4-1 to TRBJ1-1; D gene unclear. The CDR3 length is 16 residues. The V gene's germline CDR1 is MGHRA and CDR2 YSYEKL. V gave up 1 base and J gave up 1 base, with 13 bases separating them. The CDR3 protein is CASSQAGGRANTEAFF. The CDR3 DNA reads as TGCGCCAGCAGCCAAGCGGGAGGCAGAGCGAACACTGAAGCTTTCTTT.

This clone was seen at least ten times. The chain is built from TRBV2 and TRBJ2-3; D is perhaps TRBD1 or TRBD2 (6 bases each). Germline CDR1 SNHLY, CDR2 FYNNEI. V lost 5 bases to trimming and J lost 6 bases, with 18 bases between them. The CDR3 is 15 residues long. CDR3 DNA: TGTGCCAGCAGTAAAGAGGGGGGAAATTGGGATACGCAGTATTTT. Translated, it gives CASSKEGGNWDTQYF.

As regards this clone: A much bigger clone sits one base away, suggesting this may be a read error. The rearrangement uses TRBV30 and TRBJ1-1; unclear D gene. Germline V CDR1 and CDR2: GTSNPN, SVGIG (reference sequence). This CDR3 spans 15 amino acids. The chain's CDR3 is CDWTRSGSLNTEAFF. The CDR3 bases are TGTGACTGGACCAGGAGTGGCAGCCTGAACACTGAAGCTTTCTTT. The complete variable domain, with remaining parts taken from reference TRBV30 and TRBJ1-1, reads SQTIHQWPATLVQPVGSPLSLECTVEGTSNPNLYWYRQAAGRGLQLLFYSVGIGQISSEVPQNLSASRPQDRQFILSSKKLLLSDSGFYLCDWTRSGSLNTEAFFGQGTRLTVV.

Sample share makes this clone medium-sized. The V gene is TRBV12-3 or TRBV12-4, the J gene TRBJ2-7; no clear D. The germline V and J ends were trimmed by 2 bases and 1 base, with 6 bases remaining between them. The CDR3 loop spans 13 amino acids. The CDR3 DNA follows: TGTGCCAGCAGTTTAAGAAAGTCCTACGAGCAGTACTTC. Residues: CASSLRKSYEQYF.